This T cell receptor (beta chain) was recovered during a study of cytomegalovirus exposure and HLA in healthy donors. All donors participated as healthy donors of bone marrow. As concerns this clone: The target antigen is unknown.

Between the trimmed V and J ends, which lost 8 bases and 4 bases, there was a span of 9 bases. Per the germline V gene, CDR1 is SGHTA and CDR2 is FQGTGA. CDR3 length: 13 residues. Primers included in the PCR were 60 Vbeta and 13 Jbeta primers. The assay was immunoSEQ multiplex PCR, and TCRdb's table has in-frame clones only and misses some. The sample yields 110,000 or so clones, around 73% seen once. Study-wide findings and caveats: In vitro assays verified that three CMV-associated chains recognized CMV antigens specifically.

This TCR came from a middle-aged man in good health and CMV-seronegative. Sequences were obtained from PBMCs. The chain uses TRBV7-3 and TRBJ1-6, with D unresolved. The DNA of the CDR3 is TGTGCCAGCTCGGAGGCTTATAATTCACCCCTCCACTTT. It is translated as CASSEAYNSPLHF.